A selection of T cell receptor beta chains follows, all from one sample in a study of cytomegalovirus exposure and HLA in healthy donors. Produced via immunoSEQ multiplex PCR; TCRdb's table is partial and in-frame only. The sample yields 150,000 to 200,000 clones, roughly 83% seen once. The sequenced material came from PBMCs. The source is a woman aged 50 to 65 in good health and CMV-seronegative. Both conserved end residues are part of each CDR3. The D gene is left open where the match is weak. Size is omitted from some rows. Given values are once, few, many or a class for expanded clones.

once,TRBV2,.,TRBJ2-1,TGTGCCAGCAGCCGGACTGAGTTGCGCGAGCAGTTCTTC,CASSRTELREQFF
few,TRBV4-3,.,TRBJ1-3,TGCGCCAGCAGCCAAGCACCGCGCGGGGGGCGGTCTGGAAACACCATATATTTT,CASSQAPRGGRSGNTIYF
few,TRBV7-2,TRBD1,TRBJ1-5,TGTGCCAGCAGCCGACAGGGTTCCCAGCCCCAGCATTTT,CASSRQGSQPQHF
.,TRBV28,TRBD1,TRBJ1-2,TGTGCCAGCAGTTCCCGTCCCGGACAGGGGATAAACTATGGCTACACCTTC,CASSSRPGQGINYGYTF
.,TRBV5-8,.,TRBJ2-7,TGTGCCAGCAGCGTGCGCCGGTCGAGGTCCTACGAGCAGTACTTC,CASSVRRSRSYEQYF
.,TRBV11-2,.,TRBJ2-5,TGTGCCAGCAGCTTCCGGGACCAAGAGACCCAGTACTTC,CASSFRDQETQYF
few,TRBV28,.,TRBJ2-5,TGTGCCAGCCTAGGGGGTGTCCAAGAGACCCAGTACTTC,CASLGGVQETQYF
.,TRBV9,TRBD1,TRBJ2-7,TGTGCCAGCAGCGTAGGACAGGGGGTGAACTACGAGCAGTACTTC,CASSVGQGVNYEQYF
.,TRBV5-1,TRBD1,TRBJ1-1,TGCGCCAGCAGCCCCAGGGGCGGGACAGGGGGCGCGAACACTGAAGCTTTCTTT,CASSPRGGTGGANTEAFF
.,TRBV7-2,TRBD1,TRBJ1-6,TGTGCCAGCAGCACACAGGGGAGCTATAATTCACCCCTCCACTTT,CASSTQGSYNSPLHF
.,TRBV7-8,TRBD1,TRBJ1-1,TGTGCCAGCAGCCTGGGGGGGACAGGGACTTTGAACACTGAAGCTTTCTTT,CASSLGGTGTLNTEAFF
.,TRBV7-2,.,TRBJ1-5,TGTGCCAGCAGCCTGTCGGTACAGCTTTATAGCAATCAGCCCCAGCATTTT,CASSLSVQLYSNQPQHF
.,TRBV14,.,TRBJ1-6,TGTGCCAGCAGCCCGGACAGCCGGTCACCCCTCCACTTT,CASSPDSRSPLHF
.,TRBV5-1,TRBD1,TRBJ2-1,TGCGCCAGCAGCTTGGAAGGACAGGGATACAATGAGCAGTTCTTC,CASSLEGQGYNEQFF
.,TRBV7-6,.,TRBJ1-6,TGTGCCAGCAGCTTAGCGGAGGATTCACCCCTCCACTTT,CASSLAEDSPLHF
few,TRBV19,TRBD2,TRBJ2-5,TGTGCCAGTAGGGGAGGTGGGACTAGGAAAGAGACCCAGTACTTC,CASRGGGTRKETQYF
.,TRBV4-3,TRBD2,TRBJ2-1,TGCGCCAGCAGCCAAGAAGCTAGCGGGAGTTACAATGAGCAGTTCTTC,CASSQEASGSYNEQFF
few,TRBV6-5,.,TRBJ1-4,TGTGCCAGCAGTTCCGAGGGAAATGGGAGAGGCGAAAAACTGTTTTTT,CASSSEGNGRGEKLFF
.,TRBV15,TRBD1,TRBJ2-2,TGTGCCACCGAGGGGACAGGGGGAGGGACCGGGGAGCTGTTTTTT,CATEGTGGGTGELFF
.,TRBV20-1,.,TRBJ2-1,TGCAGTCCCCGGGAAGGCAATGAGCAGTTCTTC,CSPREGNEQFF
.,TRBV9,.,TRBJ1-4,TGTGCCAGCAGCGTAGAGGCCGGGAATGAAAAACTGTTTTTT,CASSVEAGNEKLFF
few,TRBV29-1,TRBD2,TRBJ2-1,TGCAGCGTTGCGGCTAGCGGGAGAGGCAATGAGCAGTTCTTC,CSVAASGRGNEQFF
.,TRBV7-2,.,TRBJ1-2,TGTGCCAGCAGCTTAGCGTCCGCGCGCTATGGCTACACCTTC,CASSLASARYGYTF
.,TRBV27,TRBD1,TRBJ2-7,TGTGCCAGCTGCCCCTTACAGGGGACAGGTTTAATCTACGAGCAGTACTTC,CASCPLQGTGLIYEQYF
few,TRBV21-1,.,TRBJ1-4,TGCGACCTGCCCGGGAATGAAAAACTGTTTTTT,CDLPGNEKLFF
.,TRBV11-3,.,TRBJ2-1,TGTGCCAGCAGCTTAGGGGCCGGCAGCAATGAGCAGTTCTTC,CASSLGAGSNEQFF
.,TRBV27,TRBD1,TRBJ1-5,TGTGCCAGCAGTCCGCGACAGGGGGCGGGCAATCAGCCCCAGCATTTT,CASSPRQGAGNQPQHF
.,TRBV19,.,TRBJ2-3,TGTGCCAGTAGTTCCGCAGGGGACCGCACAGATACGCAGTATTTT,CASSSAGDRTDTQYF
.,TRBV6-6,TRBD1,TRBJ1-1,TGTGCCAGCAGTTTTCCCTCCGGGACAGGGGACACTGAAGCTTTCTTT,CASSFPSGTGDTEAFF
.,TRBV29-1,TRBD2,TRBJ2-1,TGCAGCGTAGCTTCCGGGACTAGCGGGAGCTGGCAGTTCTTC,CSVASGTSGSWQFF
.,TRBV28,TRBD2,TRBJ2-5,TGTGCCAGCAGTTTCTCCCTTACGGGAGGGCAAGAGACCCAGTACTTC,CASSFSLTGGQETQYF
.,TRBV5-1,TRBD2,TRBJ2-7,TGCGCCAGCAGCTGGACTAGCGGGGGAGGCAACGAGCAGTACTTC,CASSWTSGGGNEQYF
.,TRBV2,TRBD1,TRBJ1-5,TGTGCCGGACAGGGGGCGCTTGGACAGCCCCAGCATTTT,CAGQGALGQPQHF
once,TRBV7-2,.,TRBJ2-5,TGTGCCAGCAGCTTAGCGAGGGGGGGAGCTCAAGAGACCCAGTACTTC,CASSLARGGAQETQYF
.,TRBV5-1,.,TRBJ2-7,TGCGCCAGCAGCTTGGGAACAGGGCCCTACGAGCAGTACTTC,CASSLGTGPYEQYF
.,TRBV10-2,.,TRBJ1-2,TGCGCCAGCAGTGATCCCCTAGGCTACGGCTACACCTTC,CASSDPLGYGYTF
.,TRBV4-1,.,TRBJ2-4,TGCGCCAGCAGCCCTGGGGGGTTAGCCAAAAACATTCAGTACTTC,CASSPGGLAKNIQYF
.,TRBV7-9,.,TRBJ1-4,TGTTCCAGCAGCTTACGCGTGGGCCCAGCAACTAATGAAAAACTGTTTTTT,CSSSLRVGPATNEKLFF
few,TRBV7-6,.,TRBJ2-7,TGTGCCAGCAGCTTAGGGTCCGGCTCCTACGAGCAGTACTTC,CASSLGSGSYEQYF
.,TRBV20-1,.,TRBJ2-5,TGCAGTGCTAGAGTACAGGAGACCCAGTACTTC,CSARVQETQYF
.,TRBV28,.,TRBJ1-1,TGTGCCAGCCGGCCTATCTCGGGAGCTTTCTTT,CASRPISGAFF
.,TRBV28,TRBD1,TRBJ1-6,TGTGCCAGCAGTTTATCAGGGGGCCGAAATTCACCCCTCCACTTT,CASSLSGGRNSPLHF
.,TRBV28,TRBD1,TRBJ2-1,TGTGCCAGCAGTTCCTACAGGGGCATCTCCTACAATGAGCAGTTCTTC,CASSSYRGISYNEQFF
.,TRBV28,.,TRBJ2-3,TGTGCCAGCCGGGTTCTAGCCCCCAGATATGCTAGCACAGATACGCAGTATTTT,CASRVLAPRYASTDTQYF
.,TRBV21-1,.,TRBJ2-7,TGTGCCAGCAGCAAAGAACACAGCCCCTCCTACGAGCAGTACTTC,CASSKEHSPSYEQYF
once,TRBV28,.,TRBJ1-5,TGTGCAGCGAGTGAAGCGCAGGGAGGGACTCAGCCCCAGCATTTT,CAASEAQGGTQPQHF
.,TRBV10-3,TRBD1,TRBJ2-7,TGTGCCATCCAAGACAGGGGGATAGCCTACGAGCAGTACTTC,CAIQDRGIAYEQYF
.,TRBV15,.,TRBJ1-5,TGTGCCACCAGCAAGCGGGGAGGAGGCAATCAGCCCCAGCATTTT,CATSKRGGGNQPQHF
.,TRBV2,.,TRBJ1-4,TGTGCCAGCATCCGGACGGAGGGGAAGGAACTGTTTTTT,CASIRTEGKELFF
.,TRBV28,TRBD2,TRBJ2-2,TGTGCCAGCAGTTTATCCCCTAGCGGGGGAGGTAGCACCGGGGAGCTGTTTTTT,CASSLSPSGGGSTGELFF
.,TRBV18,.,TRBJ1-5,TGTGCCAGCTCACCCTCGGGGGACAATCAGCCCCAGCATTTT,CASSPSGDNQPQHF
.,TRBV9,TRBD1,TRBJ1-1,TGTGCCAGCAGCGTAGGTGGGACAGGGCCCCCCACTGAAGCTTTCTTT,CASSVGGTGPPTEAFF
.,TRBV19,.,TRBJ2-5,TGTGCCAGTAGTAGCTGGCGACTTCAAGAGACCCAGTACTTC,CASSSWRLQETQYF
.,TRBV4-2,.,TRBJ1-2,TGTGCCAGCAGCCAAGATTCAGGGTCCGATGGCTACACCTTC,CASSQDSGSDGYTF
.,TRBV28,.,TRBJ1-6,TGTGCCAGCAGCAACCAGGGGCGGCTTTCACCCCTCCACTTT,CASSNQGRLSPLHF
.,TRBV7-2,TRBD1,TRBJ2-4,TGTGCCAGCAGCTTAGTCGGGACAGGGGACCTAGCCAAAAACATTCAGTACTTC,CASSLVGTGDLAKNIQYF
.,TRBV18,TRBD1,TRBJ1-2,TGTGCCAGCTCACACCCGACAGGGGATGGCTACACCTTC,CASSHPTGDGYTF
.,TRBV19,.,TRBJ2-2,TGTGCCAGTAGTATCAAACAGATATTTATGAACACCGGGGAGCTGTTTTTT,CASSIKQIFMNTGELFF
.,TRBV5-1,TRBD1,TRBJ1-1,TGCGCCAGCAGCCCCCGGGACAGGGGCATGAACACTGAAGCTTTCTTT,CASSPRDRGMNTEAFF